The sequence of this TCR beta chain was determined in a study of primary melanoma T cells and metastatic recurrence (dated by TCRdb to 2018 to 2021). As for the study more broadly: The cohort was made up of about 210 primary melanomas of stage T2 to T4, with thickness greater than 1 mm. Progression-free survival was the clinical outcome compared against the T-cell fraction measured by TCR beta sequencing. Histopathological grading of tumor-infiltrating lymphocytes was compared with the T-cell fraction derived from sequencing. The study examined whether T-cell fraction and T-cell repertoire clonality in primary melanoma tumors predicted patient outcome. What the authors observed across the whole study: An effective T-cell-mediated antitumor response in primary melanoma was presented by the authors only as a suggestion rather than as a demonstrated mechanism. Progression-free survival was reportedly predicted by the tumor T-cell fraction independently of age, mitotic rate, ulceration and thickness. Reportedly, adding T-cell fraction to tumor thickness improved progression-free survival prediction more than adding any other histopathological variable did. A T-cell fraction greater than 20% appeared to be protective whatever the ulceration status, mitotic rate or nodal disease.

From the germline V gene (reference sequence), CDR1 is LNHDA and CDR2 is SQIVND. Including the terminal cysteine and phenylalanine, the CDR3 comprises 17 residues. The entry retains the CDR3 DNA only, 51 bases that are in frame from base 1. The V end loses 1 base and the J end loses 2 bases, and a stretch of 14 bases separates them. The primary melanoma of each patient had been surgically resected and was considered potentially curable but at risk of metastatic recurrence. Library prep was done by the immunoSEQ multiplex PCR assay. High-throughput sequencing of the T-cell receptor beta chain was performed on primary melanoma tumor tissue. The original methods were these. Repertoire analyses included TCRB CDR3 sharing between samples and the distribution of insertions and deletions. A gradient-boosted model ranked how well the T-cell fraction predicted outcome compared with histopathological variables. TCRdb took over this immuneACCESS table, retaining in-frame rearrangements with V and J assigned. Such tables are incomplete; in checked studies, under half of the missing clones stem from an unresolved V gene, and the remainder is unexplained. From that table come the V and J calls and clone size; the DNA was used to work out D and trimming. The sample profile shows 600 to 800 clones; more than 65% of them were found once. In total, the top ten clones hold approximately 15% of the sample.

A note on this clone: Which antigen it targets is not known. The input lacks base qualities; no much larger clone sits a single base away.

Material for sequencing was melanoma tumor tissue. This TCR was recovered from a human donor with melanoma. Recombination joined TRBV19 with TRBJ1-4; the D gene is perhaps TRBD1, on 6 matching bases. The nucleotides read TGTGCCAGTAGTATAGTGACAGGCCGCTACACTAATGAAAAACTGTTTTTT. Translated, this gives CASSIVTGRYTNEKLFF.